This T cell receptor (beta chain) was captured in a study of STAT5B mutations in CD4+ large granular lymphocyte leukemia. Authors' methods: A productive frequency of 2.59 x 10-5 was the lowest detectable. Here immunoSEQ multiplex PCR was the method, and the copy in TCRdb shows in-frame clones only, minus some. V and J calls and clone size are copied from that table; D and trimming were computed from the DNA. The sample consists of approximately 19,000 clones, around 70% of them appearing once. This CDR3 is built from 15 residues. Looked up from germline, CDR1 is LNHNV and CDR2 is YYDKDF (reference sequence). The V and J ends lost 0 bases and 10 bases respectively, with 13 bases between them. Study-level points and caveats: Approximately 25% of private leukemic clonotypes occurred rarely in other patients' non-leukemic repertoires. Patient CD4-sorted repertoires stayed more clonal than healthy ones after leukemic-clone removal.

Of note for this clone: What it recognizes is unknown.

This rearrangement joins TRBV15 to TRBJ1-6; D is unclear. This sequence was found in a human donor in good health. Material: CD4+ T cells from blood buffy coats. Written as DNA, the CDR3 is TGTGCCACCAGCAGAGAGGGCAGCGGAAGATCACCCCTCCACTTT. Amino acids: CATSREGSGRSPLHF.